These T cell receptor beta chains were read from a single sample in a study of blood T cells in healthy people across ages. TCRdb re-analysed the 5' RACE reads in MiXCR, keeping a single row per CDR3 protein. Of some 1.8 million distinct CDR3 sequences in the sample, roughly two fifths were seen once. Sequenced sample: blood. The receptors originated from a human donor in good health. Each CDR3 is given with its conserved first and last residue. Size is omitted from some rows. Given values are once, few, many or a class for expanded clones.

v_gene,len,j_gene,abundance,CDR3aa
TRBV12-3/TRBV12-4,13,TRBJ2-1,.,CTSSLGQNNEQFF
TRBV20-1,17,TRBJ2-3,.,CSARDRSGLGNTDTQYF
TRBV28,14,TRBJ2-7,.,CASSPLTGAGEQYF
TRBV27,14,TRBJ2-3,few,CATSRESGLDTQYF
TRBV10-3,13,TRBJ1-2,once,CAIYETGRDGYTF
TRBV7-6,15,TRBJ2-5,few,CASSGTGGLVETQYF
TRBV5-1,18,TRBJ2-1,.,CASSTLAGGPSSYNEQFF
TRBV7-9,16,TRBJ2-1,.,CASSQYLGGPDNEQFF
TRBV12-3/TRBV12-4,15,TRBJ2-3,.,CASSSRGGATDTQYF
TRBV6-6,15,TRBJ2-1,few,CASSYSGREANEQFF
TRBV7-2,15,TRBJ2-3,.,CASSPPSGYTDTQYF
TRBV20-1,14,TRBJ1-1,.,CSARAGTINTEAFF
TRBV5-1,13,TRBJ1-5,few,CASSLDGTSAQHF
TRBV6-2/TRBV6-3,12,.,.,CANSYGAETQYF
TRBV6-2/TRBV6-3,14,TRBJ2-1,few,CASSRRLENNEQFF
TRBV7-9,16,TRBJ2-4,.,CASSSPGELTKNIQYF
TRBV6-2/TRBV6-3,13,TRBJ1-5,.,CASSYSWAQPQHF
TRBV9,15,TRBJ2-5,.,CASSVAGLGGETQYF
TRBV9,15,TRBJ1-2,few,CASSVGGQGSYGYTF
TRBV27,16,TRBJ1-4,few,CASSALHSVGNEKLFF
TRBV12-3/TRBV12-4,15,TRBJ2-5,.,CASSLGSFFGETQYF
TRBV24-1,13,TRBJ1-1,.,CATSDGPTTEAFF
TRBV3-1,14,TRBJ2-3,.,CASSPTSLPPTQYF
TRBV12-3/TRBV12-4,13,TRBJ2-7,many,CASSTSDSYEQYF
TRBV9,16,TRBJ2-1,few,CASSVVGQGLWNEQFF
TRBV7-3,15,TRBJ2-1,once,CASSLRDRGRYEQFF